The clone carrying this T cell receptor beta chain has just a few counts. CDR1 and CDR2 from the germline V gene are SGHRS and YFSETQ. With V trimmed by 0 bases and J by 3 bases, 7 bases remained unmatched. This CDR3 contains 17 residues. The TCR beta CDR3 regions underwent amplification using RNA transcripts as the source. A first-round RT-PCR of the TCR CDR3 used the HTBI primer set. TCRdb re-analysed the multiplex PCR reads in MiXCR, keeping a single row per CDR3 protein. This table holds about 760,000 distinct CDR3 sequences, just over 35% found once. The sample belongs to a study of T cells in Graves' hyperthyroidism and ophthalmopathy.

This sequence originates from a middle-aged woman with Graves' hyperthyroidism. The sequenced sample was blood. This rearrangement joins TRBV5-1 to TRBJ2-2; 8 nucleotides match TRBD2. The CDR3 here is CASSLAPTSADTGELFF. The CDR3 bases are TGCGCCAGCAGCTTGGCGCCGACTAGCGCGGACACCGGGGAGCTGTTTTTT.